This record concerns one T cell receptor beta chain sequence. What it binds is not known. V lost 5 bases and J lost 2, with 16 bases in between. CDR1 is LNHDA, CDR2 SQIVND, per germline (reference sequence). This CDR3 region has 16 residues. The repertoire was sequenced with immunoSEQ multiplex PCR; TCRdb's copy has only in-frame clones and lacks some. The sample has about 270,000 clones, roughly 85% seen once. The source of the sample is a study of cytomegalovirus exposure and HLA in healthy donors. The study's findings and limits: One later analysis, an examination of the 100 to 150 validation repertoires, found that first-cohort TCR clusters tended to co-occur in them.

What was sequenced was PBMCs. The V and J genes are TRBV19 and TRBJ2-1; possible D gene TRBD1, 5 bases. The receptor was derived from a woman between 18 and 29 years old in good health and CMV-seronegative. CDR3 sequence: CASSSAYQGTYNEQFF. The DNA of the CDR3 is TGTGCCAGTAGTTCTGCCTACCAGGGTACCTACAATGAGCAGTTCTTC.